What follows are 9 T cell receptor beta chains derived from one specimen sequenced in a study of T-cell memory formation after mild COVID-19. Each CDR3 protein is one row after TCRdb ran MiXCR on the 5' RACE reads. The table includes some 300,000 distinct CDR3 sequences, about 20% detected once. The sample taken for sequencing was PBMCs or a T cell subset sorted from them (not recorded which). Source of these receptors: a man younger than 35 who had mild COVID-19 (a few samples of this study predate the infection). Cell type and time point are not known.

This chain connects TRBV7-3 to TRBJ1-1, with D unresolved. The germline gives CDR1 SGHTA, CDR2 FQGTGA. The germline V and J ends were trimmed by 3 bases and 4 bases, with 15 bases remaining between them. The CDR3 consists of 15 residues. The CDR3 sequence is CASSLFGRGATEAFF. The CDR3 coding sequence is TGTGCCAGCAGCTTGTTTGGCCGGGGAGCCACTGAAGCTTTCTTT.

This clonotype turned up a few times. The chain links TRBV2 to TRBJ1-5, with D possibly matching TRBD1 (6 bases). The CDR3 extends over 16 amino acids. The V gene's germline CDR1 is SNHLY and CDR2 FYNNEI. The germline V and J ends were trimmed by 6 bases and 0 bases, with 15 bases remaining between them. In nucleotides, the CDR3 is TGTGCCAGCAGCGACAACGGGGGGCCTAGCAATCAGCCCCAGCATTTT. Amino acids: CASSDNGGPSNQPQHF.

This clonotype has more than one count but fewer than ten. The chain uses TRBV10-3 and TRBJ1-1; D gene ambiguous. The V end was cut by 0 bases, the J end by 0 bases, with 5 bases between. Germline V gene data show CDR1 as ENHRY and CDR2 as SYGVKD. The CDR3 is 14 residues long. CDR3 region: CAISESTVNTEAFF. CDR3 nucleotide sequence: TGTGCCATCAGTGAGTCGACGGTGAACACTGAAGCTTTCTTT.

The chain is built from TRBV3-1 and TRBJ1-1, with D uncertain. Germline CDR1 is LGHDT and CDR2 is YNNKEL (reference sequence). The CDR3 length is 14 residues. V lost 7 bases and J 0 bases, leaving 12 bases between the germline ends. CDR3 sequence (DNA): TGTGCCAGCAAAAATGGGGAAATGAACACTGAAGCTTTCTTT. Translated, it gives CASKNGEMNTEAFF.

The J gene is TRBJ2-3, the V gene TRBV20-1, with D perhaps TRBD1 or TRBD2 (5 bases each). Germline CDR1 is DFQATT and CDR2 is SNEGSKA (reference sequence). The CDR3 loop spans 14 amino acids. V was shortened by 2 bases and J by 2 bases, with 11 bases between the two germline ends. DNA for the CDR3: TGCAGTGCTAGAAGGGACGTACTCACAGATACGCAGTATTTT. Encoded protein: CSARRDVLTDTQYF.

This rearrangement joins TRBV5-1 to TRBJ1-5; 9 bases agree with TRBD1. CDR1 and CDR2 (germline): SGHRS, YFSETQ. This CDR3 is built from 15 residues. The junction had 4 bases not matched to a gene; V was cut back by 0 bases and J by 6 bases. CDR3 loop: CASSLEGDRVQPQHF. CDR3 bases: TGCGCCAGCAGCTTGGAGGGGGACAGGGTTCAGCCCCAGCATTTT.

This clonotype was counted between two and nine times. In nucleotides, the CDR3 is TGTGCCAGCAGCTTGATCGGGCAGAACACTGAAGCTTTCTTT. As protein: CASSLIGQNTEAFF. The chain joins TRBV5-6 to TRBJ1-1; D is ambiguous. Germline CDR1 SGHDT, CDR2 YYEEEE. V shed 1 base and J shed 1 base, with 8 bases lying between them. This CDR3 is 14 amino acids long.

This sequence joins TRBV7-8 and TRBJ2-1, with a weak D call TRBD1 (5 bases). Trimming shortened V by 5 bases and J by 9 bases, and 14 bases separated the two germline ends. The CDR3 runs 13 residues. From germline, CDR1 is SGHVS and CDR2 FQNEAQ. CDR3 region: CASSPWGRGEQFF. CDR3 nucleotide sequence: TGTGCCAGCAGCCCCTGGGGTAGGGGTGAGCAGTTCTTC.

This clonotype showed up just a few times. This chain links TRBV14 with TRBJ2-7; D remains ambiguous. The CDR3 extends over 12 amino acids. Trimming stripped 4 bases from V and 4 bases from J, with 8 bases between. Germline loops: CDR1 SGHDN, CDR2 FVKESK. Here the CDR3 DNA reads TGTGCCAGCAGCCGCAACCGATACGAGCAGTACTTC. This translates into CASSRNRYEQYF.